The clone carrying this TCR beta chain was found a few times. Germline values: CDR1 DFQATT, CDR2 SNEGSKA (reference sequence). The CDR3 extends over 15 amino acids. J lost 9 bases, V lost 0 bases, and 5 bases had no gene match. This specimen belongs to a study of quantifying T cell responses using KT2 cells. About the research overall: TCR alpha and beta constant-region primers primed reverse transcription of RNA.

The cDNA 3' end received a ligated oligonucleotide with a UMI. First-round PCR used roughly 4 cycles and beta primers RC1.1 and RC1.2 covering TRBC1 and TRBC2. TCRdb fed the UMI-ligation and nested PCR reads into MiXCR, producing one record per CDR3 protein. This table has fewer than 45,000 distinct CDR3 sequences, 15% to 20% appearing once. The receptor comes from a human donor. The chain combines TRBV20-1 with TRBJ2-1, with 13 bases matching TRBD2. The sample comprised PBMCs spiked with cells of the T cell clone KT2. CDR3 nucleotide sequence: TGCAGTGCTAGAGATCGTCGACTAGCGGGAGGTGAGCAGTTCTTC. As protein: CSARDRRLAGGEQFF.